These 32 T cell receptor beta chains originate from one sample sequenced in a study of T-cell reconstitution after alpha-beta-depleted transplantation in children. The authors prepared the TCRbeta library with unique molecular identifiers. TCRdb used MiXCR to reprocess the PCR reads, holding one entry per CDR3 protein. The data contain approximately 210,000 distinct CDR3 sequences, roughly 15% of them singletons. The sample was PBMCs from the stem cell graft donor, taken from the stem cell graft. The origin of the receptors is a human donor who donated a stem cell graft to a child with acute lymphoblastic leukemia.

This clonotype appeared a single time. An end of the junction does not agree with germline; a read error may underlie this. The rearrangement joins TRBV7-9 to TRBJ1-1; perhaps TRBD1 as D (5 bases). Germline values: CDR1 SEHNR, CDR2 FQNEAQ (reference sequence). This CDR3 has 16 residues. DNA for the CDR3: TGTGCCAGCACCCTGAGGACACGGGGATTGAACACTGAAGCTTTCTTC. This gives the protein CASTLRTRGLNTEAFF.

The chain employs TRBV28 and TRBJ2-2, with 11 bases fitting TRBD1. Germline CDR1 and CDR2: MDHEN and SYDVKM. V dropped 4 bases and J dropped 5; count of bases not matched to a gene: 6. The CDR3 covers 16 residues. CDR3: CASSSRTGGDTGELFF. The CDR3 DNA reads TGTGCCAGCAGTTCCCGGACAGGGGGCGATACCGGGGAGCTGTTTTTT.

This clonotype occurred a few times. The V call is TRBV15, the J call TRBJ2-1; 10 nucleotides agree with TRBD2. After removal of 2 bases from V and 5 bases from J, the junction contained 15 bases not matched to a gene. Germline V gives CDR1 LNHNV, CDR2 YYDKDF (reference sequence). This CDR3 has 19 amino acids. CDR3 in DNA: TGTGCCACCAGCAGATTCCCAGGTCCTAGCGGGAGTTTCCACAATGAGCAGTTCTTC. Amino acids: CATSRFPGPSGSFHNEQFF.

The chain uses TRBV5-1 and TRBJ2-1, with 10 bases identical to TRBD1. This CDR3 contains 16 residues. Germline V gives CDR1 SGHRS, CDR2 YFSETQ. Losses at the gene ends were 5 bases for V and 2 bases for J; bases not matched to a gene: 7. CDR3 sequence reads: CASSRTGGGAYNEQFF. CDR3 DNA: TGCGCCAGCAGTCGGACAGGGGGAGGCGCCTACAATGAGCAGTTCTTC.

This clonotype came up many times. CDR3 protein: CSASKVWTYEQYF. In DNA, the CDR3 is TGCAGTGCCAGTAAGGTTTGGACCTACGAGCAGTACTTC. The V gene is TRBV20-1, the J gene TRBJ2-7, with D unclear. The germline CDR1 and CDR2 sequences are DFQATT and SNEGSKA (reference sequence). This CDR3 region has 13 residues. V lost 6 bases and J 2 bases, leaving 14 bases between the germline ends.

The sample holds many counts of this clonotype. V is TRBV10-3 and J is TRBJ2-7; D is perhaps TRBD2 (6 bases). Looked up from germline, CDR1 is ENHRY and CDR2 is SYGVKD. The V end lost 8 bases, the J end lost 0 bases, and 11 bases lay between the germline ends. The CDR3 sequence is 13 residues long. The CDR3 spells CAISAGHSYEQYF. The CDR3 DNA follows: TGTGCCATCTCGGCGGGGCACTCCTACGAGCAGTACTTC.

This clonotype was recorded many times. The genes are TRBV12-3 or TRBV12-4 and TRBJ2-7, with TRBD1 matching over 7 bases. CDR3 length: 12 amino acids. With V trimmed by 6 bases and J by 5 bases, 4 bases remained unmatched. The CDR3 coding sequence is TGTGCCAGCAGCCCGACAGGGAACGAGCAGTACTTC. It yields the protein CASSPTGNEQYF.

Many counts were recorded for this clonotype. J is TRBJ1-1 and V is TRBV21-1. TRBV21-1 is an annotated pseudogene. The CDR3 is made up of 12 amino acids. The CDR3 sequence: CASSRPATEAFF. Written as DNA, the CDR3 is TGTGCCAGCAGCAGACCAGCCACTGAAGCTTTCTTT.

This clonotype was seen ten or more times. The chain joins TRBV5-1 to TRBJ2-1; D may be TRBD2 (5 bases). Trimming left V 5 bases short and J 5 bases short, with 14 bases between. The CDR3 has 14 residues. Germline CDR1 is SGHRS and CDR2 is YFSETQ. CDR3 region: CASRGQVLDNEQFF. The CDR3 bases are TGCGCCAGCAGGGGTCAGGTACTAGACAATGAGCAGTTCTTC.

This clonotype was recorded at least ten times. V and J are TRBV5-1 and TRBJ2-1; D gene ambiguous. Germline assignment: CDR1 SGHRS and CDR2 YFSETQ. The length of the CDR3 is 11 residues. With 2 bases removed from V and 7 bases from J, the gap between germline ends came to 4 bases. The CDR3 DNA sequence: TGCGCCAGCAGCTTATTGAATGAGCAGTTCTTC. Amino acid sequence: CASSLLNEQFF.

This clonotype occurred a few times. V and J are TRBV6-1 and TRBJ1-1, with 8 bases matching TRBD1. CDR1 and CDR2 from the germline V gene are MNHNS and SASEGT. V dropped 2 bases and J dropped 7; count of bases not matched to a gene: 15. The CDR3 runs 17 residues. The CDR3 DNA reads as TGTGCCAGCAGTGAATTTGTGGCGAGACGCGACAGGGGTGAAGCTTTCTTT. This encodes CASSEFVARRDRGEAFF.

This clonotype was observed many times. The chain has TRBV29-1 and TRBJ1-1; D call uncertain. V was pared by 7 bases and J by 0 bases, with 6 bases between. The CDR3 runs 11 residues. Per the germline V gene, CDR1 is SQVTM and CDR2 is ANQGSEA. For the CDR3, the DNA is TGCAGCGGCGCTATGAACACTGAAGCTTTCTTT. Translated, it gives CSGAMNTEAFF. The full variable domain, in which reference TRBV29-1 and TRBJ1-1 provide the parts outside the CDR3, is SAVISQKPSRDICQRGTSLTIQCQVDSQVTMMFWYRQQPGQSLTLIATANQGSEATYESGFVIDKFPISRPNLTFSTLTVSNMSPEDSSIYLCSGAMNTEAFFGQGTRLTVV.

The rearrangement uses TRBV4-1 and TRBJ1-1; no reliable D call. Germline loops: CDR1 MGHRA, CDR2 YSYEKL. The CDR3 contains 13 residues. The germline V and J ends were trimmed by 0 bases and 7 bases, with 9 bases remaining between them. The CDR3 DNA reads TGCGCCAGCAGCCAAGATTGGGCCTTTGAAGCTTTCTTT. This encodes CASSQDWAFEAFF.

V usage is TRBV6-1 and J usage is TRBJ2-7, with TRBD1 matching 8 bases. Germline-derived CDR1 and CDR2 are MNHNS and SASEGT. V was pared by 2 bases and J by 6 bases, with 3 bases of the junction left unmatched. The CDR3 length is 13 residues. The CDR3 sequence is CASSERQGTEQYF. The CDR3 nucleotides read TGTGCCAGCAGTGAAAGACAGGGGACCGAGCAGTACTTC.

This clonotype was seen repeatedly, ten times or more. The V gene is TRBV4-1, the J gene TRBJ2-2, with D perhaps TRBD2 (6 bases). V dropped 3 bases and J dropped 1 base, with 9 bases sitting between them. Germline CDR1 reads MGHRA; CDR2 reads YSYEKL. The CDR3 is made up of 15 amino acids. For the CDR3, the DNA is TGCGCCAGCAGCCACCCGGGAGAGAACACCGGGGAGCTGTTTTTT. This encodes CASSHPGENTGELFF.

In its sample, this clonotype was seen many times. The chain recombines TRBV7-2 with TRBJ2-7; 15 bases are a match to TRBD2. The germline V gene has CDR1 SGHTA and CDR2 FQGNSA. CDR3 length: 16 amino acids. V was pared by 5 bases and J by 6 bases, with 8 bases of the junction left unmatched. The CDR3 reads CASSPTGLAGGGEQYF. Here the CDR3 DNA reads TGTGCCAGCAGCCCGACCGGACTAGCGGGAGGGGGCGAGCAGTACTTC.

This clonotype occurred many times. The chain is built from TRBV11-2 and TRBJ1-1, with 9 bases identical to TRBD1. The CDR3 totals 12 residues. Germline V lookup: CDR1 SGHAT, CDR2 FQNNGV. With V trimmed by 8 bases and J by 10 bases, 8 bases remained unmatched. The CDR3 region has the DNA TGTGCCAGCTCTCGGACAGGGGAAGGAGCTTTCTTT. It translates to CASSRTGEGAFF.

CDR3 amino acids: CASSQPLAGADETQYF. DNA for the CDR3: TGTGCCAGCAGTCAACCCCTAGCGGGAGCGGATGAGACCCAGTACTTC. The V gene is TRBV12-3 or TRBV12-4, the J gene TRBJ2-5; 10 bases map to TRBD2. J gave up 5 bases and V 5 bases, and 11 bases lay outside the gene matches. This CDR3 is 16 amino acids long.

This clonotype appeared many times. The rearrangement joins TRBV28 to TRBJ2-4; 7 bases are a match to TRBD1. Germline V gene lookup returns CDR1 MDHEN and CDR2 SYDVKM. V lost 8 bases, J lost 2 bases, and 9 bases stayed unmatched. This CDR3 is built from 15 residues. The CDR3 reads CASGGPTGSKNIQYF. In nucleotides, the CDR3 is TGTGCCAGCGGCGGACCGACAGGGTCCAAAAACATTCAGTACTTC.

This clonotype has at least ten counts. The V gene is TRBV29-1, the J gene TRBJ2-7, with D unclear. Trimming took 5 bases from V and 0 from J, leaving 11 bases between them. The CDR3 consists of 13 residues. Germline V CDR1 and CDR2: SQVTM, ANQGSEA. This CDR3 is CSVLGGFSYEQYF. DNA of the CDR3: TGCAGCGTTCTAGGCGGATTCTCCTACGAGCAGTACTTC.

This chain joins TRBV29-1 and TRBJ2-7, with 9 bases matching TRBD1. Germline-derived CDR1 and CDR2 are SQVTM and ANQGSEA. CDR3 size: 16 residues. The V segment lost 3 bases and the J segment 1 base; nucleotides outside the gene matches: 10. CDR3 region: CSVEFPGTGPSYEQYF. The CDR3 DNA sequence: TGCAGCGTTGAGTTTCCCGGGACAGGGCCGTCCTACGAGCAGTACTTC.

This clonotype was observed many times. The chain's CDR3 is CASKLVAGGEQFF. CDR3 sequence (DNA): TGTGCCAGCAAGCTAGTCGCTGGAGGTGAGCAGTTCTTC. The rearrangement uses TRBV11-3 and TRBJ2-1; possibly TRBD2 for D (5 bases). V was clipped by 7 bases and J by 9 bases, with 16 bases between them. Looked up from germline, CDR1 is SGHNT and CDR2 is YENEEA. The CDR3 totals 13 residues.

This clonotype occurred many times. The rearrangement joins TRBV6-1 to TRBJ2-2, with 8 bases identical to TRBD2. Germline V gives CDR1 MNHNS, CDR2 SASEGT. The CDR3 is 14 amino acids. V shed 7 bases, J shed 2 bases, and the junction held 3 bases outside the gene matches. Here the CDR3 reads CASTRTSNTGELFF. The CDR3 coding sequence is TGTGCCAGCACTAGGACTAGCAACACCGGGGAGCTGTTTTTT.

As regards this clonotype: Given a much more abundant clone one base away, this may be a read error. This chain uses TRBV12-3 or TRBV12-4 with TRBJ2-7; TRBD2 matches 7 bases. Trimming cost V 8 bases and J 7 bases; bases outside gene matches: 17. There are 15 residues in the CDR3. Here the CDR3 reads CASGGIAGHPWEQYF. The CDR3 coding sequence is TGTGCCAGCGGGGGGATAGCGGGTCACCCTTGGGAGCAGTACTTC.

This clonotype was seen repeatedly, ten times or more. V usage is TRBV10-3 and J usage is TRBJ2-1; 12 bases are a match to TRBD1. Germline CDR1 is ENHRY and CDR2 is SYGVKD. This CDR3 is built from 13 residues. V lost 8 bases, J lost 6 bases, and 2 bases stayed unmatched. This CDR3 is CAIWDRGPNEQFF. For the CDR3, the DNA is TGTGCCATCTGGGACAGGGGGCCCAATGAGCAGTTCTTC.

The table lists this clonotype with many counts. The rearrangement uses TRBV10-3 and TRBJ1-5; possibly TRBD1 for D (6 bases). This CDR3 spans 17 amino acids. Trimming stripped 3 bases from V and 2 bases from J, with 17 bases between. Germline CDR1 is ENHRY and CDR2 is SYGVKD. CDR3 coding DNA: TGTGCCATCAGTGACCCTCGGGGGCAGGGTGGCAATCAGCCCCAGCATTTT. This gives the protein CAISDPRGQGGNQPQHF.

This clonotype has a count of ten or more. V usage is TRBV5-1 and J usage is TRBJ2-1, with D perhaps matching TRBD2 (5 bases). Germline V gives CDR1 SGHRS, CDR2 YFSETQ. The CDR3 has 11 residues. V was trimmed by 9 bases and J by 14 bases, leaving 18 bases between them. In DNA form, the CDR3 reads TGCGCCATCTCCCGGACCGAGGGTAAGTTCTTC. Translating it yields CAISRTEGKFF.

In nucleotides, the CDR3 is TGTGCCTGGAGCCGGGACAGGCCCTCTCGAGGTGAAAAACTGTTTTTT. It encodes CAWSRDRPSRGEKLFF. The chain couples TRBV30 to TRBJ1-4; 8 nucleotides agree with TRBD1. V was pared by 3 bases and J by 7 bases, with 13 bases of the junction left unmatched. Germline V gene lookup returns CDR1 GTSNPN and CDR2 SVGIG (reference sequence). The CDR3 consists of 16 residues.

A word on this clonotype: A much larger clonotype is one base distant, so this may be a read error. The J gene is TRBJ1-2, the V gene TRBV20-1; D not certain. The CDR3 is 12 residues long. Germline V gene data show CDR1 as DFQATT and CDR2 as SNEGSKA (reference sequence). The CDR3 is CSARGAGYGYAF. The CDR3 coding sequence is TGCAGTGCTAGAGGGGCTGGCTATGGCTACGCCTTC.

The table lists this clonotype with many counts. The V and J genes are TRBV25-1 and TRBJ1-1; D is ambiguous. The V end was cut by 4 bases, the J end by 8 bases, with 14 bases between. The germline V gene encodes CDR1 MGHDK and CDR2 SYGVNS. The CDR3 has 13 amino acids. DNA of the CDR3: TGTGCCAGCAGTGGGCCGGAGGCATCCGAAGCTTTCTTT. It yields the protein CASSGPEASEAFF.

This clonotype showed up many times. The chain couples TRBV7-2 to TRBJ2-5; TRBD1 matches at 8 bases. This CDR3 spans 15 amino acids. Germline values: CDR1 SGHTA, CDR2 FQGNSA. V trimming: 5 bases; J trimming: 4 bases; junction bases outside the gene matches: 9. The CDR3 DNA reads TGTGCCAGCAGCGTCCAGGGGGCTGGGGGAGAGACCCAGTACTTC. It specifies CASSVQGAGGETQYF.

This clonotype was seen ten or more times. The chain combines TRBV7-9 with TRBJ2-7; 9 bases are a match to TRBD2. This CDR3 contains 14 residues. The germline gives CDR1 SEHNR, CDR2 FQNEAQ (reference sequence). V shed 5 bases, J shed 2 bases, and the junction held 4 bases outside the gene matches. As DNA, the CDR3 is TGTGCCAGCAGCCCCCCTAGCGGGGCCTACGAGCAGTACTTC. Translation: CASSPPSGAYEQYF.